This TCR beta chain was sequenced for a study of a mutant IDH1 vaccine in newly diagnosed glioma. Produced via immunoSEQ multiplex PCR; TCRdb's table is partial and in-frame only. The sample includes around 76,000 clones, approximately 89% of them seen just once. Time point indicated: week 23, last vaccination. Each dose delivered 300 ug of mutant IDH1 20-mer peptide subcutaneously with imiquimod. On this clone itself: Its antigen is not known.

Trimming cost V 6 bases and J 3 bases, with 14 bases left between them. Per the germline V gene, CDR1 is SNHLY and CDR2 is FYNNEI. The CDR3 has 14 amino acids. This clonotype was obtained from a woman aged 50 to 65 with glioma. The chain recombines TRBV2 with TRBJ1-2, with D possibly matching TRBD1 (5 bases). The sequencing used PBMCs, collected from a glioma patient whose treatment included an IDH1 peptide vaccine. The CDR3 region is CASSTSTGYYGYTF. CDR3 bases: TGTGCCAGCAGCACCTCTACAGGTTACTATGGCTACACCTTC.